This TCR beta chain emerged from a study of cytomegalovirus exposure and HLA in healthy donors. At the level of the study: HLA-typed donors contributed 80 million or so unique TCRs, which were held in an early data release. Study-level results: Segments of the TCR beta V type were, in most cases, productive about 87% or about 30% of the time in an earlier analysis. A highly shared variant cluster was judged a likely technical artifact. A later analysis reported that several of the most significant clusters appeared to be linked to common viral pathogens, among them Epstein-Barr virus.

CDR1 is SNHLY and CDR2 is FYNNEI in the germline V gene. Trimming took 8 bases from V and 4 from J; bases not matched to a gene: 11. The CDR3 consists of 15 residues. 13 Jbeta primers and 60 Vbeta primers were used for the PCR. Profiling relied on immunoSEQ multiplex PCR, and the TCRdb table lists in-frame clones only, not all of them. The table includes roughly 120,000 clones, more than 70% detected once. A note on this clone: What it binds is unknown.

The specimen was PBMCs. The chain has TRBV2 and TRBJ2-5, with 9 bases identical to TRBD2. The TCR was taken from a man aged 50-59 years in good health and CMV-seropositive. CDR3: CASSIQRGEAETQYF. The CDR3 coding sequence is TGTGCCAGCTCTATCCAGCGGGGGGAAGCAGAGACCCAGTACTTC.